A selection of T cell receptor beta chains follows, all from one sample in a study of cytomegalovirus exposure and HLA in healthy donors. Generated by immunoSEQ multiplex PCR, the TCRdb table keeps only in-frame clones and is missing some. The sample consists of under 150,000 clones, over 75% of them appearing once. Material: PBMCs. These receptors were obtained from a woman aged 18-35 years in good health and CMV-seronegative. Both conserved end residues are part of each CDR3. The D gene is left open where the match is weak. Clone sizes are given selectively: once, few, many, or a class where the clone is expanded.

v_gene: TRBV7-2; abundance: .; j_gene: TRBJ1-5; d_gene: TRBD1; CDR3nt: TGTGCCAGCAGCTTAGGCCGTACAGGGGCCGCTAGTCAGCCCCAGCATTTT; CDR3aa: CASSLGRTGAASQPQHF
v_gene: TRBV7-6; abundance: .; j_gene: TRBJ2-3; d_gene: .; CDR3nt: TGTGCCAGCAGCCCCGAAGCTAGCGGAGGGGGGACAGATACGCAGTATTTT; CDR3aa: CASSPEASGGGTDTQYF
v_gene: TRBV4-1; abundance: .; j_gene: TRBJ2-5; d_gene: .; CDR3nt: TGCGCCAGCAGCAAGTTTGGTAGTGAGACCCAGTACTTC; CDR3aa: CASSKFGSETQYF
v_gene: TRBV7-2; abundance: .; j_gene: TRBJ2-1; d_gene: TRBD2; CDR3nt: TGTGCCAGCAGCTTAGTGACCCGAGGAGCGGGGGTCCTCAATGAGCAGTTCTTC; CDR3aa: CASSLVTRGAGVLNEQFF
v_gene: TRBV5-4; abundance: .; j_gene: TRBJ2-5; d_gene: TRBD1; CDR3nt: TGTGCCAGCAGCTTACAGGGGGCGGAGGAGACCCAGTACTTC; CDR3aa: CASSLQGAEETQYF
v_gene: TRBV6-5; abundance: .; j_gene: TRBJ2-2; d_gene: .; CDR3nt: TGTGCCAGCAGTTACGAACTCCCTACCAACACCGGGGAGCTGTTTTTT; CDR3aa: CASSYELPTNTGELFF
v_gene: TRBV19; abundance: .; j_gene: TRBJ1-1; d_gene: .; CDR3nt: TGTGCCAGTAGTATTGTGGGGCCGGGCACTGAAGCTTTCTTT; CDR3aa: CASSIVGPGTEAFF
v_gene: TRBV6-6; abundance: few; j_gene: TRBJ1-5; d_gene: .; CDR3nt: TGTGCCAGCAGTTACGCGAGCGGTCCCCAGCATTTT; CDR3aa: CASSYASGPQHF
v_gene: TRBV6-4; abundance: few; j_gene: TRBJ2-3; d_gene: TRBD2; CDR3nt: TGTGCCAGCAGTGAGGGGACTAGCGGCACAGATACGCAGTATTTT; CDR3aa: CASSEGTSGTDTQYF
v_gene: TRBV7-9; abundance: once; j_gene: TRBJ2-7; d_gene: .; CDR3nt: TGTGCCAGCAGCTTAGTAGGGGTCGAGCAGTACTTC; CDR3aa: CASSLVGVEQYF
v_gene: TRBV28; abundance: .; j_gene: TRBJ1-5; d_gene: TRBD1; CDR3nt: TGTGCCAGCAGACCAGGGACAGACGGATCACGGCCCCAGCATTTT; CDR3aa: CASRPGTDGSRPQHF
v_gene: TRBV4-1; abundance: .; j_gene: TRBJ2-7; d_gene: .; CDR3nt: TGCGCCAGCAGCCAAGTACGACAGGACTACGAGCAGTACTTC; CDR3aa: CASSQVRQDYEQYF
v_gene: TRBV28; abundance: .; j_gene: TRBJ1-4; d_gene: .; CDR3nt: TGTGCCCCCGGAGGAGGACCTCGGGGAGAAAAACTGTTTTTT; CDR3aa: CAPGGGPRGEKLFF
v_gene: TRBV7-9; abundance: .; j_gene: TRBJ1-1; d_gene: TRBD1; CDR3nt: TGTGCCAGCAGCTTATTAACAGGGGTCACTGAAGCTTTCTTT; CDR3aa: CASSLLTGVTEAFF
v_gene: TRBV5-1; abundance: .; j_gene: TRBJ2-5; d_gene: .; CDR3nt: TGCGCCAGCAGCTTTACATACCTGGTAGAGACCCAGTACTTC; CDR3aa: CASSFTYLVETQYF
v_gene: TRBV9; abundance: .; j_gene: TRBJ1-1; d_gene: TRBD1; CDR3nt: TGTGCCAGCAGCCATCATGGGACAGGGGGCACTGAAGCTTTCTTT; CDR3aa: CASSHHGTGGTEAFF
v_gene: TRBV6-1; abundance: .; j_gene: TRBJ2-1; d_gene: TRBD2; CDR3nt: TGTGCCAGCAGTGAACCCATCTCTAGCGGGACCAATGAGCAGTTCTTC; CDR3aa: CASSEPISSGTNEQFF
v_gene: TRBV5-1; abundance: .; j_gene: TRBJ1-2; d_gene: TRBD1; CDR3nt: TGCGCCAGCAGCTCCCCGGGACAGGGGCTCTACACCTTC; CDR3aa: CASSSPGQGLYTF
v_gene: TRBV28; abundance: few; j_gene: TRBJ1-2; d_gene: TRBD1; CDR3nt: TGTGCCAGCAGCACGACAGGGTCTTACTATGGCTACACCTTC; CDR3aa: CASSTTGSYYGYTF
v_gene: TRBV5-6; abundance: .; j_gene: TRBJ1-5; d_gene: .; CDR3nt: TGTGCCAGCAGCCAGACGGGAAATCAGCCCCAGCATTTT; CDR3aa: CASSQTGNQPQHF
v_gene: TRBV4-1; abundance: .; j_gene: TRBJ2-1; d_gene: TRBD2; CDR3nt: TGCGCCAGCAGCCAAGAAGTCGGACTAGCGGGAGGCAATGAGCAGTTCTTC; CDR3aa: CASSQEVGLAGGNEQFF
v_gene: TRBV29-1; abundance: .; j_gene: TRBJ2-5; d_gene: TRBD2; CDR3nt: TGCAGCGCTGAGGCCCTAGCGGGGGCTCAAGAGACCCAGTACTTC; CDR3aa: CSAEALAGAQETQYF
v_gene: TRBV7-9; abundance: .; j_gene: TRBJ1-6; d_gene: .; CDR3nt: TGTGCCAGCAGCTTATTTATAAGGGGTAAGGGATCACCCCTCCACTTT; CDR3aa: CASSLFIRGKGSPLHF
v_gene: TRBV2; abundance: .; j_gene: TRBJ2-6; d_gene: .; CDR3nt: TGTGCCAGCAGTGAGGGGGCCGGGGCCAACGTCCTGACTTTC; CDR3aa: CASSEGAGANVLTF
v_gene: TRBV12-5; abundance: .; j_gene: TRBJ1-2; d_gene: .; CDR3nt: TGTGCTAGTGGTTTGGTACAGGACAGTTGGGGGCCGATATATGGCTACACCTTC; CDR3aa: CASGLVQDSWGPIYGYTF
v_gene: TRBV11-3; abundance: .; j_gene: TRBJ2-2; d_gene: TRBD2; CDR3nt: TGTGCCAGCAGCCCACAGGGACTAGCGGTAGGGCGTGTCACCGGGGAGCTGTTTTTT; CDR3aa: CASSPQGLAVGRVTGELFF
v_gene: TRBV19; abundance: .; j_gene: TRBJ1-4; d_gene: TRBD1; CDR3nt: TGTGCCAGTAGTATAGTAGGGGGCGCCTTTGAAAAACTGTTTTTT; CDR3aa: CASSIVGGAFEKLFF
v_gene: TRBV10-3; abundance: .; j_gene: TRBJ2-3; d_gene: .; CDR3nt: TGTGCCATCAGTGAAGGCAGGTTAAACACAGATACGCAGTATTTT; CDR3aa: CAISEGRLNTDTQYF
v_gene: TRBV18; abundance: .; j_gene: TRBJ1-3; d_gene: .; CDR3nt: TGTGCCAGCTCAAGAGATACGGGAAACACCATATATTTT; CDR3aa: CASSRDTGNTIYF
v_gene: TRBV30; abundance: .; j_gene: TRBJ1-1; d_gene: .; CDR3nt: TGTGCCTGGAGTGTCGCGAGCACTGAAGCTTTCTTT; CDR3aa: CAWSVASTEAFF
v_gene: TRBV11-2; abundance: .; j_gene: TRBJ1-1; d_gene: .; CDR3nt: TGTGCCAGCAGCTTAGTGTGGGTCAGGGGTGGGAAAAAGAACACTGAGGCTTTCTTT; CDR3aa: CASSLVWVRGGKKNTEAFF
v_gene: TRBV5-8; abundance: .; j_gene: TRBJ2-2; d_gene: TRBD2; CDR3nt: TGTGCCAGCAGCTTGGCGGCGGGAGTAGACGGGGAGCTGTTTTTT; CDR3aa: CASSLAAGVDGELFF
v_gene: TRBV19; abundance: .; j_gene: TRBJ1-2; d_gene: .; CDR3nt: TGTGCCAGTAGTATTTCAATGGGCGACAGAAACTATGGCTACACCTTC; CDR3aa: CASSISMGDRNYGYTF
v_gene: TRBV7-9; abundance: .; j_gene: TRBJ2-2; d_gene: TRBD1; CDR3nt: TGTGCCAGCAGCCGGGACAGGTCCTCGAACACCGGGGAGCTGTTTTTT; CDR3aa: CASSRDRSSNTGELFF
v_gene: TRBV29-1; abundance: .; j_gene: TRBJ2-1; d_gene: TRBD2; CDR3nt: TGCAGCGTTTTCATAGCGGGAGAGGGGTTTACAGATGAGCAGTTCTTC; CDR3aa: CSVFIAGEGFTDEQFF
v_gene: TRBV5-1; abundance: .; j_gene: TRBJ1-2; d_gene: .; CDR3nt: TGCGCCAGCAGCTTGGACGGAGACGTTGGCTACACCTTC; CDR3aa: CASSLDGDVGYTF
v_gene: TRBV18; abundance: .; j_gene: TRBJ1-4; d_gene: TRBD1; CDR3nt: TGTGCCAGCTGCTCGGACAGGGGAAATGAAAAACTGTTTTTT; CDR3aa: CASCSDRGNEKLFF
v_gene: TRBV10-1; abundance: few; j_gene: TRBJ1-1; d_gene: .; CDR3nt: TGCGCCAGCAGTGAGTCTAGAGGGAGGAACACTGAAGCTTTCTTT; CDR3aa: CASSESRGRNTEAFF
v_gene: TRBV7-2; abundance: .; j_gene: TRBJ2-5; d_gene: TRBD2; CDR3nt: TGTGCCAGCAGCGTGGGACTAGCGGGAGTAAAGACCCAGTACTTC; CDR3aa: CASSVGLAGVKTQYF
v_gene: TRBV7-2; abundance: .; j_gene: TRBJ2-7; d_gene: .; CDR3nt: TGTGCCAGCAGCTTAAACGCGGCGGCCTACGAGCAGTACTTC; CDR3aa: CASSLNAAAYEQYF
v_gene: TRBV6-4; abundance: .; j_gene: TRBJ2-3; d_gene: .; CDR3nt: TGTGCCAGCAGTGACGGTGAGGACACAGATACGCAGTATTTT; CDR3aa: CASSDGEDTDTQYF
v_gene: TRBV5-6; abundance: few; j_gene: TRBJ1-1; d_gene: .; CDR3nt: TGTGCCAGCAGCTTGCCGGCGGGGGAAGCTTTCTTT; CDR3aa: CASSLPAGEAFF
v_gene: TRBV7-2; abundance: .; j_gene: TRBJ1-3; d_gene: .; CDR3nt: TGTGCCAGCAGCACTACTGGAAACACCATATATTTT; CDR3aa: CASSTTGNTIYF
v_gene: TRBV7-9; abundance: .; j_gene: TRBJ2-1; d_gene: .; CDR3nt: TGTGCCAGCAGCCCACGGACCGGGGCGGGAAATGAGCAGTTCTTC; CDR3aa: CASSPRTGAGNEQFF
v_gene: TRBV6-6; abundance: .; j_gene: TRBJ2-1; d_gene: .; CDR3nt: TGTGCCAGCAGGCCGACTGCGCTCAATGAGCAGTTCTTC; CDR3aa: CASRPTALNEQFF
v_gene: TRBV27; abundance: few; j_gene: TRBJ1-4; d_gene: .; CDR3nt: TGTGCCAGCAGTTTGAGGGCAGTGGATGAAAAACTGTTTTTT; CDR3aa: CASSLRAVDEKLFF
v_gene: TRBV5-4; abundance: .; j_gene: TRBJ1-1; d_gene: .; CDR3nt: TGTGCCAGCGGGGACTGGAACACTGAAGCTTTCTTT; CDR3aa: CASGDWNTEAFF
v_gene: TRBV29-1; abundance: .; j_gene: TRBJ1-1; d_gene: TRBD1; CDR3nt: TGCAGCGTTGAAAAGGGGGACAGGGTGAACACTGAAGCTTTCTTT; CDR3aa: CSVEKGDRVNTEAFF
v_gene: TRBV6-1; abundance: .; j_gene: TRBJ2-1; d_gene: TRBD2; CDR3nt: TGTGCCAGCAGTTTACGGGGGGACTCCTACAATGAGCAGTTCTTC; CDR3aa: CASSLRGDSYNEQFF
v_gene: TRBV5-1; abundance: .; j_gene: TRBJ2-7; d_gene: TRBD2; CDR3nt: TGCGCCAGCGGCTTAAATAGCGGGAGTAGAGAGCAGTACTTC; CDR3aa: CASGLNSGSREQYF
v_gene: TRBV7-9; abundance: .; j_gene: TRBJ2-3; d_gene: TRBD2; CDR3nt: TGTGCCAGCAGCCCTAGCGGGGGGGACTTGTATACGCAGTATTTT; CDR3aa: CASSPSGGDLYTQYF
v_gene: TRBV15; abundance: .; j_gene: TRBJ2-7; d_gene: .; CDR3nt: TGTGCCACCAGCAGAGATAGAGTCTACGAGCAGTACTTC; CDR3aa: CATSRDRVYEQYF
v_gene: TRBV4-3; abundance: .; j_gene: TRBJ2-3; d_gene: .; CDR3nt: TGCGCCAGCAGCCAAGATTTCCGGGGAGTGGCAGATACGCAGTATTTT; CDR3aa: CASSQDFRGVADTQYF
v_gene: TRBV2; abundance: .; j_gene: TRBJ1-6; d_gene: .; CDR3nt: TGTGCCAGCAGTTTAGGGGGAAATGTGGGTTCACCCCTCCACTTT; CDR3aa: CASSLGGNVGSPLHF
v_gene: TRBV27; abundance: once; j_gene: TRBJ1-5; d_gene: .; CDR3nt: TGTGCCAGCAGTTTATCAGGGGATCAGCCCCAGCATTTT; CDR3aa: CASSLSGDQPQHF